This T cell receptor (beta chain) appears in the sequencing data of a study of T-cell reconstitution after alpha-beta-depleted transplantation in children. General study findings and limits: High day-60 TCRbeta diversity in some patients came from surviving recipient T cells and thymic progenitors. Expanded clones from the graft, numbering several hundred, reportedly supplied alpha-beta T cells about two months after transplant. Newly produced T cells mostly accounted for T-cell counts and diversity one year post-transplant.

This clonotype was detected ten times or more. What it binds is not known. The CDR3 covers 11 residues. CDR1 is SQVTM and CDR2 is ANQGSEA in the germline V gene. V lost 4 bases, J lost 4 bases, and 8 bases lay in between. It was with unique molecular identifiers that the TCRbeta library was prepared. TCRdb reprocessed the PCR reads via MiXCR and lists one record per CDR3 protein. The sample contains about 640,000 distinct CDR3 sequences, 10% to 15% of which appear only once. The material sequenced was PBMCs, mostly from graft donor cells, taken 360 days after TCRalphabeta/CD19-depleted stem cell transplant. The receptor was isolated from a male patient aged 5 to 17 who had a stem cell transplant for acute myeloid leukemia, so the T cells may come from the graft donor. The rearrangement links TRBV29-1 to TRBJ2-7; no reliable D call. The CDR3 protein is CSVGPYYEQYF. The CDR3 nucleotides are TGCAGCGTTGGGCCTTATTACGAGCAGTACTTC.